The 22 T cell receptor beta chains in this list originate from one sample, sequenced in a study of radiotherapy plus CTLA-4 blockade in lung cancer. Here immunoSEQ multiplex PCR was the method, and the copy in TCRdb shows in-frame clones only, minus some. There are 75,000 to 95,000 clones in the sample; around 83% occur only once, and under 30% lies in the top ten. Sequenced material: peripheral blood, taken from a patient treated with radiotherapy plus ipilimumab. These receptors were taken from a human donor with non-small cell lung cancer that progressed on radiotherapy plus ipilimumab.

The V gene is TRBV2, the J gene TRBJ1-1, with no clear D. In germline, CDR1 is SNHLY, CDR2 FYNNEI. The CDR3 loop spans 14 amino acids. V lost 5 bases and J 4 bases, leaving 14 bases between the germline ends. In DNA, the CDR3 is TGTGCCAGCAGTCTCGACGGGTTGGGCACTGAAGCTTTCTTT. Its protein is CASSLDGLGTEAFF.

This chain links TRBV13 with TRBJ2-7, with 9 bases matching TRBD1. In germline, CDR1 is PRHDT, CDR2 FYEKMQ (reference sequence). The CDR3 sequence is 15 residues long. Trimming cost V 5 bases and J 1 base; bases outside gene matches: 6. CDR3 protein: CASSHAGTGSYEQYF. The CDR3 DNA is TGTGCCAGCAGCCACGCCGGGACAGGGTCCTACGAGCAGTACTTC.

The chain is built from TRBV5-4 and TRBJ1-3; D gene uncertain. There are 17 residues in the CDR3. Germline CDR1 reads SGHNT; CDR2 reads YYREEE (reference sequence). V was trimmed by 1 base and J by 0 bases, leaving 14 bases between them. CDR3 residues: CASSLLLVGSSGNTIYF. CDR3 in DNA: TGTGCCAGCAGCTTGTTGCTGGTGGGGAGCTCTGGAAACACCATATATTTT.

The CDR3 reads CASSQVVRTGTDTQYF. The CDR3 region has the DNA TGCGCCAGCAGCCAAGTTGTGAGGACAGGGACAGATACGCAGTATTTT. The V call is TRBV4-1, the J call TRBJ2-3; 8 bases align to TRBD1. Germline CDR1 MGHRA, CDR2 YSYEKL. CDR3 length: 16 amino acids. The J segment lost 3 bases and the V segment lost 1 base, leaving 6 bases of the junction unmatched.

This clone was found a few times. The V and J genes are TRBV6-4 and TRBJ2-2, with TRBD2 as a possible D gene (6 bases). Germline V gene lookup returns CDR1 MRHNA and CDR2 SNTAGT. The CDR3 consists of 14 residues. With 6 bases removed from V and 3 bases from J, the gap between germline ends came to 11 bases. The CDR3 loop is CASSRELDTGELFF. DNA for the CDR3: TGTGCCAGCAGCCGGGAGTTGGACACCGGGGAGCTGTTTTTT.

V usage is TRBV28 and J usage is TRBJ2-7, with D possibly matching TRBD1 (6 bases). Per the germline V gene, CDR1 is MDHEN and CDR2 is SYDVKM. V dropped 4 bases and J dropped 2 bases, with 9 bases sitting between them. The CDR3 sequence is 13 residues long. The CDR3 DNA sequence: TGTGCCAGCAGTTGGGACAAAACCTACGAGCAGTACGTC. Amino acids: CASSWDKTYEQYV.

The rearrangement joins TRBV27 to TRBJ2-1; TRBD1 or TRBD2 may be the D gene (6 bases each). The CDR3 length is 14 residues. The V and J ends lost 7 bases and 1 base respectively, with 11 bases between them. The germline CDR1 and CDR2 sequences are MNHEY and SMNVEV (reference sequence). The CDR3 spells CASIGGTSYNEQFF. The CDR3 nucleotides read TGTGCCAGCATCGGAGGGACATCCTACAATGAGCAGTTCTTC.

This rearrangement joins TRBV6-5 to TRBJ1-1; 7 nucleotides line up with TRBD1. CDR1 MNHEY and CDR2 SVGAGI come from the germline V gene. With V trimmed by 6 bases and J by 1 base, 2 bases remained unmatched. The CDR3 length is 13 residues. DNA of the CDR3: TGTGCCAGCAGCTACAGGGGGAACACTGAAGCTTTCTTT. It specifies CASSYRGNTEAFF.

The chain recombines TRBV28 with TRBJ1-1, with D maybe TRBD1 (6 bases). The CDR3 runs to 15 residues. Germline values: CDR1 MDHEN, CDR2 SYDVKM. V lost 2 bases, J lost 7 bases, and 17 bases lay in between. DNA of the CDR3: TGTGCCAGCAGTTTAGTTCGGGGGGCTTATGGTGAAGCTTTCTTT. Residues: CASSLVRGAYGEAFF.

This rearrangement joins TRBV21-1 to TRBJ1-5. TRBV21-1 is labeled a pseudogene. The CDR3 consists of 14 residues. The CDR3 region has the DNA TGTGCCAGCAGCAAATACCCTATCCATCAGCCCCAGCATTTT. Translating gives CASSKYPIHQPQHF.

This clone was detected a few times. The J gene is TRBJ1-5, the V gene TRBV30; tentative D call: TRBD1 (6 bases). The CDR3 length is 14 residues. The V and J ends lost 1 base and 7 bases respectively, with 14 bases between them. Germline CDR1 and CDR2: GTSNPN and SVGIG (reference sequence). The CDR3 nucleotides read TGTGCCTGGAGTGGGGCGGCACAGGGACAGCCCCAGCATTTT. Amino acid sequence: CAWSGAAQGQPQHF.

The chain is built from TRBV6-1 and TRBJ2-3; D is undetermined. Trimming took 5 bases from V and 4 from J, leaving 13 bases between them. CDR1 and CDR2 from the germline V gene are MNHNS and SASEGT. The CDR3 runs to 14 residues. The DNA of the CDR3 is TGTGCCAGCAGTCCCCGCCGCGCGGCAGATACGCAGTATTTT. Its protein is CASSPRRAADTQYF.

CDR3: CASMSSSNQPQHF. DNA of the CDR3: TGTGCCAGCATGAGCAGTAGCAATCAGCCCCAGCATTTT. J is TRBJ1-5 and V is TRBV6-1; D unclear. V shed 7 bases and J shed 0 bases, with 7 bases lying between them. This CDR3 comprises 13 residues. Germline assignment: CDR1 MNHNS and CDR2 SASEGT.

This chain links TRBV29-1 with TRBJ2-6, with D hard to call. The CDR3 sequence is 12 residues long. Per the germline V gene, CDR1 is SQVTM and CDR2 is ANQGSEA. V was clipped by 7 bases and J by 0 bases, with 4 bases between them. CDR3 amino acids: CSAYSGANVLTF. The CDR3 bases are TGCAGCGCATACTCTGGGGCCAACGTCCTGACTTTC.

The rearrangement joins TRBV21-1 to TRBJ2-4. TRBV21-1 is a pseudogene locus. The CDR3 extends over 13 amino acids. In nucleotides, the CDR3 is TGTGCCAGCAGCAGTCGCAACAAAAACATTCAGTACTTC. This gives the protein CASSSRNKNIQYF.

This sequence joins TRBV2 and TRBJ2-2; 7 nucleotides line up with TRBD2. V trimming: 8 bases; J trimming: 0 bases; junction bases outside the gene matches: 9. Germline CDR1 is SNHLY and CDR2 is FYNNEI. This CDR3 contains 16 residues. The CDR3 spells CASRQTSDSNTGELFF. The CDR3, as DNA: TGTGCCAGCCGCCAAACTAGCGACTCGAACACCGGGGAGCTGTTTTTT.

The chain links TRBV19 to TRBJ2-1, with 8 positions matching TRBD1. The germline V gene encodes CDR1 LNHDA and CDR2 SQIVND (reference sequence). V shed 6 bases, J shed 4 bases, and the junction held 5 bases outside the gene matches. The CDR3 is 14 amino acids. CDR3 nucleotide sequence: TGTGCCAGTAGCCGGACAGGGTATTACAATGAGCAGTTCTTC. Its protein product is CASSRTGYYNEQFF.

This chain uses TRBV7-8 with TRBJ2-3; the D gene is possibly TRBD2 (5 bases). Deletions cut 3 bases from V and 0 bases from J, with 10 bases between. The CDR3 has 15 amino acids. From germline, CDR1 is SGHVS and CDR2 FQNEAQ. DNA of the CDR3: TGTGCCAGCAGCTTCGGAGCGGCTAGCACAGATACGCAGTATTTT. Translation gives CASSFGAASTDTQYF.

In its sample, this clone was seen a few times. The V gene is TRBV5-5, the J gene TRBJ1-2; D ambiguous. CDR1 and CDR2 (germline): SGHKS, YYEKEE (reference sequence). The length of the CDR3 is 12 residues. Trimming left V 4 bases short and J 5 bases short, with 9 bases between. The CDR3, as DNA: TGTGCCAGCAGCCCGCTTCAGTATGGCTACACCTTC. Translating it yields CASSPLQYGYTF. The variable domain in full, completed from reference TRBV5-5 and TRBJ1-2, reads DAGVTQSPTHLIKTRGQQVTLRCSPISGHKSVSWYQQVLGQGPQFIFQYYEKEERGRGNFPDRFSARQFPNYSSELNVNALLLGDSALYLCASSPLQYGYTFGSGTRLTVV.

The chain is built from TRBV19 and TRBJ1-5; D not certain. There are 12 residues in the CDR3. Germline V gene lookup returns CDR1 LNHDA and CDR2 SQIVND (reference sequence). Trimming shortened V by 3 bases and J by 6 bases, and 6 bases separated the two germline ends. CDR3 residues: CASSIGVQPQHF. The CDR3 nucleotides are TGTGCCAGTAGTATTGGGGTTCAGCCCCAGCATTTT. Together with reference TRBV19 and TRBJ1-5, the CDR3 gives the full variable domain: DGGITQSPKYLFRKEGQNVTLSCEQNLNHDAMYWYRQDPGQGLRLIYYSQIVNDFQKGDIAEGYSVSREKKESFPLTVTSAQKNPTAFYLCASSIGVQPQHFGDGTRLSIL.

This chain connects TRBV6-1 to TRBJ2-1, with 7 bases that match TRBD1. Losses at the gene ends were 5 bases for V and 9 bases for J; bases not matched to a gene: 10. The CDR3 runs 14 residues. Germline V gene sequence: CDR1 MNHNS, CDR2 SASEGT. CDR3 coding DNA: TGTGCCAGCAGTTCCTTGACAGGGTACTCTGAGCAGTTCTTC. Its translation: CASSSLTGYSEQFF.

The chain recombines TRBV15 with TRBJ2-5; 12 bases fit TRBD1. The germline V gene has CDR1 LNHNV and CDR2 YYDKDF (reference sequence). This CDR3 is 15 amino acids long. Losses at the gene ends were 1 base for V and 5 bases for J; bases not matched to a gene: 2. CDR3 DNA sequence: TGTGCCACCAGCAGAGCGGGACAGGGGGCTGAGACCCAGTACTTC. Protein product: CATSRAGQGAETQYF.